This record concerns one T cell receptor beta chain sequence. This sample stems from a study of control samples from healthy donors and cancer patients. Clones were sequenced by immunoSEQ multiplex PCR, and TCRdb holds only the in-frame ones, with some missing. The table shows roughly 190,000 clones, with about nine tenths occurring only once. CDR1 SGHTA and CDR2 FQGTGA come from the germline V gene. The CDR3 spans 15 residues. The V gene lost 2 bases and the J gene lost 3 bases, with 10 bases spanning the gap. This chain links TRBV7-3 with TRBJ1-4; D gene unclear. This TCR was sampled from a woman between 25 and 40 years old in good health. The sample comprised blood. Here the CDR3 DNA reads TGTGCCAGCAGCTTACAACCAGGTCCTAATGAAAAACTGTTTTTT. Translation: CASSLQPGPNEKLFF.